This T cell receptor beta chain is drawn from a study of T cell responses to AZD1222 COVID-19 vaccine. Germline values: CDR1 MNHNY, CDR2 SVGAGI (reference sequence). The CDR3 consists of 12 residues. Between the trimmed V and J ends, which lost 5 bases and 8 bases, there was a span of 9 bases. TCRdb's copy holds only in-frame clones and misses some; the assay was immunoSEQ multiplex PCR. The data show tens of thousands of clones, with approximately 88% seen just once and more than 8.5% held by the top ten. The starting material was peripheral blood, obtained 28 days after the second dose of the MenACWY control vaccine. The chain joins TRBV6-6 to TRBJ1-4, with D unresolved. The source of this sequence is an adult who received the MenACWY meningococcal vaccine as a control. CDR3 sequence: CASSEIREKLFF. Written as DNA, the CDR3 is TGTGCCAGCAGTGAGATCCGGGAAAAACTGTTTTTT.